This TCR beta chain is drawn from a study of blood T cell repertoires in COVID-19. Turning to the study itself: The United States, Italy and Spain were the sources of the acute and convalescent COVID-19 samples. T cells, B-cell-depleted T cells, or PBMCs provided the cDNA or gDNA that served as material.

Original processing methods: Nucleated cell counts were estimated from reference gene primer amplification. TCRdb keeps only in-frame clones here, not all; method: immunoSEQ multiplex PCR. V, J and clone size derive from that table, while D and trimming were established from the DNA sequence. The sample shows 100,000 or so clones, roughly 85% of them seen only once. The receptor comes from a man aged 50 or older with active COVID-19. The sequencing input was peripheral blood.

The CDR3 bases are TGTGCCTGGAGCCCCGTGAGGGAGTATGGCTACACCTTC. Residues: CAWSPVREYGYTF. This chain links TRBV30 with TRBJ1-2; unclear D gene. CDR1 GTSNPN and CDR2 SVGIG come from the germline V gene (reference sequence). With 3 bases removed from V and 5 bases from J, the gap between germline ends came to 13 bases. CDR3 length: 13 residues.